These T cell receptor beta chains were read from a single sample in a study of T cell responses to AZD1222 COVID-19 vaccine. The repertoire was sequenced with immunoSEQ multiplex PCR; TCRdb's copy has only in-frame clones and lacks some. The sample shows around 140,000 clones, more than 80% of them seen only once. The input for sequencing was peripheral blood, taken on day 0 of MenACWY control vaccination. These TCRs come from an adult in good health. CDR3s include the opening cysteine and the closing phenylalanine or tryptophan. Fields, in order: V gene, J gene, D gene, clone size, CDR3 protein, CDR3 DNA. D genes are given only for firm matches. For some rows the clone size is stated as once, few or many, or as a class when expanded; others skip it.

v_call: TRBV3-1/TRBV3-2
j_call: TRBJ1-1
d_call: -
clone_size: once
cdr3_aa: CASSQDGRGAFF
cdr3_nt: TGTGCCAGCAGCCAAGATGGTCGAGGAGCTTTCTTT

v_call: TRBV28
j_call: TRBJ1-5
d_call: TRBD1
clone_size: -
cdr3_aa: CASSLGDRRGNQPQHF
cdr3_nt: TGTGCCAGCAGTCTAGGGGACAGGAGAGGCAATCAGCCCCAGCATTTT

v_call: TRBV4-3
j_call: TRBJ2-6
d_call: -
clone_size: once
cdr3_aa: CASSQDAHSGANVLTF
cdr3_nt: TGCGCCAGCAGCCAAGATGCCCACTCTGGGGCCAACGTCCTGACTTTC

v_call: TRBV11-2
j_call: TRBJ1-6
d_call: -
clone_size: -
cdr3_aa: CASSSFTGPHNSPLHF
cdr3_nt: TGTGCCAGCAGCTCCTTTACCGGGCCCCATAATTCACCCCTCCACTTT

v_call: TRBV6-5
j_call: TRBJ2-5
d_call: TRBD1
clone_size: -
cdr3_aa: CASDRAETQYF
cdr3_nt: TGTGCCAGCGACAGGGCAGAGACCCAGTACTTC

v_call: TRBV10-3
j_call: TRBJ2-7
d_call: -
clone_size: -
cdr3_aa: CASREDRSYEQYF
cdr3_nt: TGTGCCAGCAGAGAGGACAGATCCTACGAGCAGTACTTC

v_call: TRBV9
j_call: TRBJ1-1
d_call: -
clone_size: -
cdr3_aa: CASSVVQNTEAFF
cdr3_nt: TGTGCCAGCAGCGTAGTGCAGAACACTGAAGCTTTCTTT

v_call: TRBV7-9
j_call: TRBJ2-7
d_call: -
clone_size: once
cdr3_aa: CASSFLGSSYEQYF
cdr3_nt: TGTGCCAGCAGCTTTCTTGGCAGCTCCTACGAGCAGTACTTC

v_call: TRBV29-1
j_call: TRBJ2-1
d_call: -
clone_size: -
cdr3_aa: CRADDWGVDEQFF
cdr3_nt: TGCCGCGCCGACGACTGGGGGGTTGATGAGCAGTTCTTC

v_call: TRBV7-2
j_call: TRBJ2-7
d_call: TRBD2
clone_size: -
cdr3_aa: CASSRSGGDTSYEQYF
cdr3_nt: TGTGCCAGCAGCCGTAGCGGGGGCGATACCTCCTACGAGCAGTACTTC

v_call: TRBV19
j_call: TRBJ2-3
d_call: TRBD1
clone_size: -
cdr3_aa: CASSVGSGTGVDTQYF
cdr3_nt: TGTGCCAGTAGTGTCGGATCCGGGACAGGGGTCGATACGCAGTATTTT

v_call: TRBV13
j_call: TRBJ1-3
d_call: -
clone_size: -
cdr3_aa: CASSLDIGISGNTIYF
cdr3_nt: TGTGCCAGCAGCTTAGATATAGGCATCTCTGGAAACACCATATATTTT

v_call: TRBV10-3
j_call: TRBJ1-1
d_call: -
clone_size: -
cdr3_aa: CAIRDADLGEFTEAFF
cdr3_nt: TGTGCCATCAGGGATGCGGACCTAGGGGAATTTACTGAAGCTTTCTTT

v_call: TRBV5-4
j_call: TRBJ1-1
d_call: -
clone_size: -
cdr3_aa: CASQGAGELNTEAFF
cdr3_nt: TGTGCCAGCCAAGGTGCCGGAGAGCTGAACACTGAAGCTTTCTTT

v_call: TRBV3-1/TRBV3-2
j_call: TRBJ1-5
d_call: TRBD1
clone_size: -
cdr3_aa: CASSQDRGLNQPQHF
cdr3_nt: TGTGCCAGCAGCCAGGACAGGGGACTCAATCAGCCCCAGCATTTT

v_call: TRBV5-1
j_call: TRBJ2-2
d_call: -
clone_size: -
cdr3_aa: CASSENTGELFF
cdr3_nt: TGCGCCAGCAGCGAGAACACCGGGGAGCTGTTTTTT

v_call: TRBV5-4
j_call: TRBJ1-6
d_call: TRBD1
clone_size: -
cdr3_aa: CASSFRDRGLNSPLHF
cdr3_nt: TGTGCCAGCAGCTTTCGGGACAGGGGGCTTAATTCACCCCTCCACTTT

v_call: TRBV19
j_call: TRBJ2-1
d_call: -
clone_size: -
cdr3_aa: CASSIGASTQYNEQFF
cdr3_nt: TGTGCCAGTAGTATAGGAGCTAGCACCCAATACAATGAGCAGTTCTTC

v_call: TRBV28
j_call: TRBJ1-5
d_call: -
clone_size: -
cdr3_aa: CASSWGNQPQHF
cdr3_nt: TGTGCCAGCAGTTGGGGCAATCAGCCCCAGCATTTT

v_call: TRBV30
j_call: TRBJ2-7
d_call: -
clone_size: -
cdr3_aa: CAWSVPSAGSSYEQYF
cdr3_nt: TGTGCCTGGAGTGTACCGTCGGCAGGGAGCTCCTACGAGCAGTACTTC

v_call: TRBV20-1
j_call: TRBJ1-1
d_call: -
clone_size: -
cdr3_aa: CSAGSGRGAFF
cdr3_nt: TGCAGTGCAGGATCGGGGCGAGGAGCTTTCTTT

v_call: TRBV19
j_call: TRBJ2-1
d_call: -
clone_size: -
cdr3_aa: CASSISGGRGRQFF
cdr3_nt: TGTGCCAGTAGTATAAGCGGTGGCAGGGGAAGGCAGTTCTTC

v_call: TRBV18
j_call: TRBJ1-1
d_call: -
clone_size: once
cdr3_aa: CASSVDPAEAFF
cdr3_nt: TGTGCCAGCTCAGTAGACCCCGCTGAAGCTTTCTTT

v_call: TRBV3-1/TRBV3-2
j_call: TRBJ2-4
d_call: TRBD2
clone_size: -
cdr3_aa: CASSTRIGLAGVVGNIQYF
cdr3_nt: TGTGCCAGCAGCACCCGAATTGGGTTAGCGGGAGTTGTCGGAAACATTCAGTACTTC

v_call: TRBV5-1
j_call: TRBJ2-7
d_call: -
clone_size: -
cdr3_aa: CASSLDGFEQYF
cdr3_nt: TGCGCCAGCAGCTTGGACGGTTTCGAGCAGTACTTC

v_call: TRBV14
j_call: TRBJ1-4
d_call: TRBD1
clone_size: -
cdr3_aa: CASSRQTGWGEKLFF
cdr3_nt: TGTGCCAGCAGCCGCCAGACAGGGTGGGGTGAAAAACTGTTTTTT

v_call: TRBV5-1
j_call: TRBJ1-1
d_call: -
clone_size: -
cdr3_aa: CASSLRGNTEAFF
cdr3_nt: TGCGCCAGCAGCTTACGGGGGAACACTGAAGCTTTCTTT

v_call: TRBV2
j_call: TRBJ1-6
d_call: TRBD1
clone_size: -
cdr3_aa: CASSTTGDLHF
cdr3_nt: TGTGCCAGCAGTACCACAGGGGACCTCCACTTT

v_call: TRBV6-5
j_call: TRBJ1-1
d_call: -
clone_size: -
cdr3_aa: CASRRDFQTEAFF
cdr3_nt: TGTGCCAGCAGGCGGGATTTTCAGACTGAAGCTTTCTTT

v_call: TRBV30
j_call: TRBJ1-4
d_call: -
clone_size: -
cdr3_aa: CAWSVIKRRNEKLFF
cdr3_nt: TGTGCCTGGAGTGTAATTAAGCGGCGGAATGAAAAACTGTTTTTT

v_call: TRBV11-2
j_call: TRBJ2-2
d_call: TRBD1
clone_size: -
cdr3_aa: CASSSGTGWVATGELFF
cdr3_nt: TGTGCCAGCAGCTCAGGGACAGGGTGGGTCGCAACCGGGGAGCTGTTTTTT

v_call: TRBV27
j_call: TRBJ2-5
d_call: -
clone_size: -
cdr3_aa: CASSLSVQFQETQYF
cdr3_nt: TGTGCCAGCAGTTTATCGGTTCAGTTCCAAGAGACCCAGTACTTC

v_call: TRBV4-1
j_call: TRBJ2-7
d_call: TRBD2
clone_size: once
cdr3_aa: CASSQARLAGDTYEQYF
cdr3_nt: TGCGCCAGCAGCCAAGCCCGGCTAGCGGGGGACACCTACGAGCAGTACTTC

v_call: TRBV7-8
j_call: TRBJ2-7
d_call: -
clone_size: -
cdr3_aa: CASSLLDLTGLMGEQYF
cdr3_nt: TGTGCCAGCAGCCTACTCGATCTCACAGGGCTGATGGGCGAGCAGTACTTC

v_call: TRBV6-5
j_call: TRBJ1-1
d_call: -
clone_size: -
cdr3_aa: CASPDSPSTEAFF
cdr3_nt: TGTGCCAGCCCCGACAGTCCATCCACTGAAGCTTTCTTT

v_call: TRBV7-9
j_call: TRBJ2-5
d_call: TRBD2
clone_size: -
cdr3_aa: CASSLSSGRETQYF
cdr3_nt: TGTGCCAGCAGCTTGTCTAGCGGTAGAGAGACCCAGTACTTC

v_call: TRBV2
j_call: TRBJ1-1
d_call: -
clone_size: -
cdr3_aa: CASSVQTGNTEAFF
cdr3_nt: TGTGCCAGCAGTGTCCAAACAGGGAACACTGAAGCTTTCTTT

v_call: TRBV6-5
j_call: TRBJ2-1
d_call: -
clone_size: -
cdr3_aa: CASRRGEGNEQFF
cdr3_nt: TGTGCCAGCAGGAGGGGGGAGGGCAATGAGCAGTTCTTC

v_call: TRBV13
j_call: TRBJ2-3
d_call: -
clone_size: -
cdr3_aa: CASSPITDTQYF
cdr3_nt: TGTGCCAGCAGCCCTATCACAGATACGCAGTATTTT

v_call: TRBV7-2
j_call: TRBJ2-1
d_call: -
clone_size: -
cdr3_aa: CASSPLSGVLSYNEQFF
cdr3_nt: TGTGCCAGCAGCCCCCTTAGTGGGGTCCTCTCCTACAATGAGCAGTTCTTC

v_call: TRBV11-2
j_call: TRBJ2-1
d_call: -
clone_size: -
cdr3_aa: CASSFGTGGTSEEFF
cdr3_nt: TGTGCCAGCAGCTTCGGGACAGGGGGGACTAGCGAGGAGTTCTTC

v_call: TRBV6-5
j_call: TRBJ1-2
d_call: TRBD1
clone_size: -
cdr3_aa: CASSYGTGLGYTF
cdr3_nt: TGTGCCAGCAGTTACGGGACAGGGCTAGGCTACACCTTC

v_call: TRBV20-1
j_call: TRBJ2-7
d_call: -
clone_size: -
cdr3_aa: CSAGLAGEQYF
cdr3_nt: TGCAGTGCCGGACTCGCGGGCGAGCAGTACTTC

v_call: TRBV29-1
j_call: TRBJ2-7
d_call: TRBD1
clone_size: -
cdr3_aa: CSVEGGTASYEQYF
cdr3_nt: TGCAGCGTTGAAGGGGGGACAGCCTCCTACGAGCAGTACTTC

v_call: TRBV28
j_call: TRBJ2-1
d_call: TRBD2
clone_size: -
cdr3_aa: CASSLIAGDSYNEQFF
cdr3_nt: TGTGCCAGCAGTCTGATAGCGGGAGACTCCTACAATGAGCAGTTCTTC

v_call: TRBV7-2
j_call: TRBJ2-7
d_call: -
clone_size: -
cdr3_aa: CASSSEAFGEQYF
cdr3_nt: TGTGCCAGCAGCTCTGAAGCTTTTGGGGAGCAGTACTTC

v_call: TRBV9
j_call: TRBJ1-2
d_call: -
clone_size: -
cdr3_aa: CASSPLGGANYGYTF
cdr3_nt: TGTGCCAGCAGCCCCCTGGGGGGGGCGAACTATGGCTACACCTTC

v_call: TRBV19
j_call: TRBJ1-4
d_call: -
clone_size: -
cdr3_aa: CASSIKGGHEKLFF
cdr3_nt: TGTGCCAGTAGTATTAAGGGGGGCCATGAAAAACTGTTTTTT

v_call: TRBV5-6
j_call: TRBJ1-1
d_call: TRBD1
clone_size: -
cdr3_aa: CASSDGTGNTEAFF
cdr3_nt: TGTGCCAGCAGCGACGGGACAGGGAACACTGAAGCTTTCTTT

v_call: TRBV6-2/TRBV6-3
j_call: TRBJ2-3
d_call: TRBD2
clone_size: -
cdr3_aa: CASSRRLAPSTDTQYF
cdr3_nt: TGTGCCAGCAGTCGTCGACTAGCACCCAGCACAGATACGCAGTATTTT

v_call: TRBV12-3/TRBV12-4
j_call: TRBJ1-2
d_call: -
clone_size: -
cdr3_aa: CASSAQGYYGYTF
cdr3_nt: TGTGCCAGCAGCGCACAGGGCTACTATGGCTACACCTTC

v_call: TRBV19
j_call: TRBJ2-3
d_call: -
clone_size: -
cdr3_aa: CASSISDTQYF
cdr3_nt: TGTGCCAGTAGTATTTCAGATACGCAGTATTTT

v_call: TRBV7-2
j_call: TRBJ1-5
d_call: -
clone_size: once
cdr3_aa: CASSLAPTGRQPQHF
cdr3_nt: TGTGCCAGCAGCTTAGCCCCAACAGGGCGTCAGCCCCAGCATTTT

v_call: TRBV19
j_call: TRBJ2-1
d_call: -
clone_size: -
cdr3_aa: CASSRSPISSYNEQFF
cdr3_nt: TGTGCCAGTAGTCGGTCGCCGATAAGCTCCTACAATGAGCAGTTCTTC

v_call: TRBV12-3/TRBV12-4
j_call: TRBJ1-1
d_call: TRBD1
clone_size: -
cdr3_aa: CASRGNRGLQAFF
cdr3_nt: TGTGCCAGCAGAGGCAACAGGGGGCTCCAAGCTTTCTTT

v_call: TRBV28
j_call: TRBJ1-6
d_call: -
clone_size: -
cdr3_aa: CASSSGPWWGNSPLHF
cdr3_nt: TGTGCCAGCAGTTCCGGGCCCTGGTGGGGTAATTCACCCCTCCACTTT

v_call: TRBV18
j_call: TRBJ1-1
d_call: TRBD1
clone_size: once
cdr3_aa: CASTPRGTGRSEAFF
cdr3_nt: TGTGCCAGCACGCCTCGGGGGACAGGGAGGTCTGAAGCTTTCTTT

v_call: TRBV7-6
j_call: TRBJ1-2
d_call: TRBD1
clone_size: once
cdr3_aa: CASSTEGQGPNYGYTF
cdr3_nt: TGTGCCAGCAGCACGGAGGGACAGGGGCCCAACTATGGCTACACCTTC

v_call: TRBV5-8
j_call: TRBJ2-7
d_call: TRBD1
clone_size: -
cdr3_aa: CASSRDRGGEQYF
cdr3_nt: TGTGCCAGCAGCCGGGACAGGGGCGGCGAGCAGTACTTC

v_call: TRBV19
j_call: TRBJ1-5
d_call: -
clone_size: -
cdr3_aa: CASRRTVYSNQPQHF
cdr3_nt: TGTGCCAGTAGGCGGACAGTCTATAGCAATCAGCCCCAGCATTTT